The T cell receptor beta chain under discussion was sequenced for a study of blood T cell repertoires in COVID-19. As for the study in general: Acute-phase and convalescent COVID-19 samples originated in the United States, Italy and Spain.

The CDR3 extends over 14 amino acids. Germline assignment: CDR1 SGHTA and CDR2 FQGNSA. The trim removed 1 base at V and 7 bases at J, leaving 6 bases unmatched. Source study methods: Amplifying reference gene primers gave estimates of nucleated cell counts. Produced via immunoSEQ multiplex PCR; TCRdb's table is partial and in-frame only. That table supplies the V and J calls and clone size; D and trimming were determined from the DNA. The table records 150,000 to 200,000 clones, roughly 80% of them present only once. The sample was peripheral blood. The gene calls are TRBV7-2 and TRBJ2-7; 8 positions agree with TRBD1. This receptor was obtained from a woman in her sixties or seventies with COVID-19, enrolled during active disease. The CDR3 DNA reads TGTGCCAGCAGCTTAGGGACAGGGCGCTGGGAGCAGTACTTC. It encodes CASSLGTGRWEQYF. Using reference TRBV7-2 and TRBJ2-7 for the parts outside the CDR3, the full variable domain is GAGVSQSPSNKVTEKGKDVELRCDPISGHTALYWYRQSLGQGLEFLIYFQGNSAPDKSGLPSDRFSAERTGGSVSTLTIQRTQQEDSAVYLCASSLGTGRWEQYFGPGTRLTVT.